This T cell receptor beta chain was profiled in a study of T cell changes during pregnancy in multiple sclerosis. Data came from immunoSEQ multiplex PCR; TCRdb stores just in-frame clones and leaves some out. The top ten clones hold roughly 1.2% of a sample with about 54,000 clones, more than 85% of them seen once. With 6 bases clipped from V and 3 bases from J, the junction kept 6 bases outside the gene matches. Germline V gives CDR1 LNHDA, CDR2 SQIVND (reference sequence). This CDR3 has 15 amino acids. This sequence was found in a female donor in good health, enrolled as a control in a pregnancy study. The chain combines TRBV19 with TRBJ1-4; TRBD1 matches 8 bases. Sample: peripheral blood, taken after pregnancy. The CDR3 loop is CASSPDRGPNEKLFF. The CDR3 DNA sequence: TGTGCCAGTAGCCCCGACAGGGGCCCTAATGAAAAACTGTTTTTT.